This is a list of T cell receptor beta chains from one sample in a study of shared clonotypes between healthy human individuals. Here immunoSEQ multiplex PCR was the method, and the copy in TCRdb shows in-frame clones only, minus some. The sample comprises some 2.3 million clones, roughly 93% of which are singletons, and about 0.37% rests with the top ten. Source material: naive CD4+ T cells from PBMCs. The origin of the receptors is a man between 18 and 29 years old in good health. Some clones in this sample may be carry-over from other donors' samples. Each CDR3 is given with its conserved first and last residue. The order of the fields is CDR3 DNA, CDR3 protein, J gene, V gene, D gene, clone size. The D gene is left open where the match is weak. Not every row has a clone size; where given, it reads once, few, many or a size class.

TGTGGCAAAACTTTGAACACTGAAGCTTTCTTT CGKTLNTEAFF TRBJ1-1 TRBV6-5 NA NA
TGTGCCAGCAGTTCTCCGGGCGGGTCTAGCACAGATACGCAGTATTTT CASSSPGGSSTDTQYF TRBJ2-3 TRBV28 NA NA
TGTGCCAGCAGCCGACTAGCGGGAGGTAGGGATGAGCAGTTCTTC CASSRLAGGRDEQFF TRBJ2-1 TRBV14 TRBD2 NA
TGCAGCGTTGGGTCCCCAGCGGGAGCCTACAATGAGCAGTTCTTC CSVGSPAGAYNEQFF TRBJ2-1 TRBV29-1 TRBD2 NA
TGTGCCAGCAGTGAGTCACAGGGGAGGACTGGGGCCAACGTCCTGACTTTC CASSESQGRTGANVLTF TRBJ2-6 TRBV25-1 NA NA
TGTGCCAGCAGCCCAAGAGTGGAGGGATACTATGGCTACACCTTC CASSPRVEGYYGYTF TRBJ1-2 TRBV11-2 NA NA
TGCGCCAGCAGCCCTGACACGGGGGAAAAACTGTTTTTT CASSPDTGEKLFF TRBJ1-4 TRBV5-1 NA NA
TGTGCCAGCAGTGCAGGGATCACTAATGAAAAACTGTTTTTT CASSAGITNEKLFF TRBJ1-4 TRBV2 NA NA
TGTGCCAGCAGTGAAGCGCACGGGTACACTGAAGCTTTCTTT CASSEAHGYTEAFF TRBJ1-1 TRBV6-1 NA NA
TGTGCCAGCAGCTTGGAAGGGACAAATAATTACTATGGCTACACCTTC CASSLEGTNNYYGYTF TRBJ1-2 TRBV5-5 NA NA
TGTGCCAGCAGTTTGACCCGCCCGGCAGATACGCAGTATTTT CASSLTRPADTQYF TRBJ2-3 TRBV28 NA once
TGTGCCAGCAGCTCGTTAGCGGGAATTCACTACAATGAGCAGTTCTTC CASSSLAGIHYNEQFF TRBJ2-1 TRBV7-9 TRBD2 NA
TGTGCCAGCATTGACTCCCGGGGGGCCGGGGAAAAACTGTTTTTT CASIDSRGAGEKLFF TRBJ1-4 TRBV28 NA NA
TGTGCCAGCAGCTTAGGGCAGGGTGGAGATACGCAGTATTTT CASSLGQGGDTQYF TRBJ2-3 TRBV11-2 NA NA
TGTGCCAGCAGTTTAGAGGCGCTTAACACCGGGGAGCTGTTTTTT CASSLEALNTGELFF TRBJ2-2 TRBV27 NA NA
TGTGCCAGCAGGAGCGGGAGGGCCCTTAGCACAGATACGCAGTATTTT CASRSGRALSTDTQYF TRBJ2-3 TRBV7-3 TRBD2 NA
TGTGCCAGCAGTAGTGCTAGACAGGGGGGGACCGGGGAGCTGTTTTTT CASSSARQGGTGELFF TRBJ2-2 TRBV5-4 TRBD1 NA
TGCGCCAGCAGCCAGGTGATAACGGGAGGGCCCCCCTACGAGCAGTACTTC CASSQVITGGPPYEQYF TRBJ2-7 TRBV4-1 TRBD2 NA
TGTGCCAGCAGTTTATTAGGGACAAACACTGAAGCTTTCTTT CASSLLGTNTEAFF TRBJ1-1 TRBV27 NA once
TGTGCCAGCACCCCAGCGGGAGTGGGCTACAATGAGCAGTTCTTC CASTPAGVGYNEQFF TRBJ2-1 TRBV28 TRBD2 NA
TGTGCCAGCAGTTACGAGACCCGGATGTCAGGAGAGCAGTACTTC CASSYETRMSGEQYF TRBJ2-7 TRBV6-6 NA NA
TGTGCCAGCAGCACCCTTTTCGGGAGCTCTGGAAACACCATATATTTT CASSTLFGSSGNTIYF TRBJ1-3 TRBV28 NA NA
TGTGCCAGCAGTCGGACGATGACAGGGGGCCGGGGGGAGCTGTTTTTT CASSRTMTGGRGELFF TRBJ2-2 TRBV28 TRBD1 NA
TGCGCCAGCAGCCCAGACAGCAATCAGCCCCAGCATTTT CASSPDSNQPQHF TRBJ1-5 TRBV5-1 NA NA
TGTGCCAGCAGTTTATCTCCGGGACTTATGAATGAGCAGTTCTTC CASSLSPGLMNEQFF TRBJ2-1 TRBV28 NA NA
TGCGCCAGCAGCTTTGTCACAAACCAAGAGACCCAGTACTTC CASSFVTNQETQYF TRBJ2-5 TRBV5-1 NA NA
TGTGCCAGTCGGCCTACAGGGGTCAATGAGCAGTTCTTC CASRPTGVNEQFF TRBJ2-1 TRBV19 TRBD1 NA
TGTGCCAGCAGCTCCAACGGCCTCTATGGCTACACCTTC CASSSNGLYGYTF TRBJ1-2 TRBV9 NA NA
TGTGCCAGCAGCTCCGGGACAGGACGCCCCGGGGAGCTGTTTTTT CASSSGTGRPGELFF TRBJ2-2 TRBV5-5 TRBD1 NA
TGTGCCAGTAGCCGGACTAGCGGGGGATCCTACGAGCAGTACTTC CASSRTSGGSYEQYF TRBJ2-7 TRBV19 TRBD2 NA
TGTGCCAGCAGCCAAGTGGGGCAGAGGACTGAAGCTTTCTTT CASSQVGQRTEAFF TRBJ1-1 TRBV4-2 NA NA
TGTGCCAGCAACCATCACGCTCCTGGACAGGGCCATGTGTACGAGCAGTACTTC CASNHHAPGQGHVYEQYF TRBJ2-7 TRBV7-9 TRBD1 NA
TGTGCCAGCAGTTCCCCGGGAGGGCCCATTACGTACGAGCAGTACTTC CASSSPGGPITYEQYF TRBJ2-7 TRBV28 TRBD2 NA
TGTGCCAGCAGCTTAGACAGGGCGAACACCGGGGAGCTGTTTTTT CASSLDRANTGELFF TRBJ2-2 TRBV11-2 NA NA
TGTGCCAGCAGCTTAGGGGGCGCGAGGAACACTGAAGCTTTCTTT CASSLGGARNTEAFF TRBJ1-1 TRBV7-9 NA NA
TGCAGTGCCCATGGTGGGGCTGAACAGTACTTC CSAHGGAEQYF TRBJ2-7 TRBV20-1 NA NA
TGTGCCAGCAGCTTAGGCACAGGGGTAGGGCAGCCCCAGCATTTT CASSLGTGVGQPQHF TRBJ1-5 TRBV13 TRBD1 NA
TGTGCCAGCAGTGTCCAGAGCAATCAGCCCCAGCATTTT CASSVQSNQPQHF TRBJ1-5 TRBV6-1 NA once
TGTGCCAGTAGTATCTCGGCAGGGGGTCTTATCGGTCGCGAGCAGTACTTC CASSISAGGLIGREQYF TRBJ2-7 TRBV19 TRBD1 NA
TGCGCCACCAGGACAGGGCGACAAGAGACCCAGTACTTC CATRTGRQETQYF TRBJ2-5 TRBV5-1 TRBD1 NA
TGTGCCAGCAGCCCTTGGACGGAAAACACTGAAGCTTTCTTT CASSPWTENTEAFF TRBJ1-1 TRBV7-9 NA NA
TGCGCCAGCAGCTTAGAGACTAGCGCGAGCACAGATACGCAGTATTTT CASSLETSASTDTQYF TRBJ2-3 TRBV5-1 TRBD2 NA
TGTGCCAGCAGCCGCGCCGGGGGAGCCTACGAGCAGTACTTC CASSRAGGAYEQYF TRBJ2-7 TRBV27 NA NA
TGCAGCGCCGCCGGGCCAAGTAGCGGCACAGATACGCAGTATTTT CSAAGPSSGTDTQYF TRBJ2-3 TRBV29-1 NA NA
TGTGCCAGTAGGACCGGGATTAACTATGGCTACACCTTC CASRTGINYGYTF TRBJ1-2 TRBV19 NA NA
TGTGCCAGCTCTAACTCCTGGGGGTATGGCTACACCTTC CASSNSWGYGYTF TRBJ1-2 TRBV21-1 NA NA
TGTGCCAGCAGACAGGGCCTCTACACTGAAGCTTTCTTT CASRQGLYTEAFF TRBJ1-1 TRBV6-4 NA NA
TGTGCCAGCTCACCAATCCTTACGGACACTGAAGCTTTCTTT CASSPILTDTEAFF TRBJ1-1 TRBV18 NA NA
TGTGCCTGGAACCCGGCCCCCCATGACGGGCTTGGCTACACCTTC CAWNPAPHDGLGYTF TRBJ1-2 TRBV30 NA once
TGTGCCAGTAGTATGAGCGCAAGCTCTGGAAACACCATATATTTT CASSMSASSGNTIYF TRBJ1-3 TRBV19 NA NA
TGTGCCAGTAGTATCGGGGGGAGGAACACTGAAGCTTTCTTT CASSIGGRNTEAFF TRBJ1-1 TRBV19 NA NA
TGTGCCAGCAGCTTAGGGACACACCAAGAGACCCAGTACTTC CASSLGTHQETQYF TRBJ2-5 TRBV11-2 NA NA
TGTGCCAGCAGCTCCGGTACCCATAGCGACAATGAGCAGTTCTTC CASSSGTHSDNEQFF TRBJ2-1 TRBV5-4 NA once
TGTGCCAGCAGCCTCGGACATCCCTCTAATTACGAGCAGTACTTC CASSLGHPSNYEQYF TRBJ2-7 TRBV7-2 NA NA
TGCGCCAGCAGCTTGGTTGCAGGAAGAAATTCCGAAGCTTTCTTT CASSLVAGRNSEAFF TRBJ1-1 TRBV5-1 NA NA
TGTGCCAGCAGCCCAACAGCCGGGCCGGGGGTCCCCTACAATGAGCAGTTCTTC CASSPTAGPGVPYNEQFF TRBJ2-1 TRBV9 NA NA
TGTGCCAGCAGGGGGGTGGCTAATGAAAAACTGTTTTTT CASRGVANEKLFF TRBJ1-4 TRBV27 NA NA